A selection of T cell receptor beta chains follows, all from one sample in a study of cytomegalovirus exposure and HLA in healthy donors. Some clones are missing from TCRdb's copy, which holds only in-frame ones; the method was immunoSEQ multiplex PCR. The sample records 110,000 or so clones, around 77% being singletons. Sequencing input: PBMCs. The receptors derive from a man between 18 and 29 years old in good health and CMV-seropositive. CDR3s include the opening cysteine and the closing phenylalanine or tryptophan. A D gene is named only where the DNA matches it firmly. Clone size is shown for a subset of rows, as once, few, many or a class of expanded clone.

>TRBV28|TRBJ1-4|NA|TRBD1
CASRRGRQGSNEKLFF
TGTGCCAGCAGGCGGGGCCGACAGGGATCTAATGAAAAACTGTTTTTT
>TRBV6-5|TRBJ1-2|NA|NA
CASSYSIAGYNYGYTF
TGTGCCAGCAGTTACTCGATAGCAGGGTACAACTATGGCTACACCTTC
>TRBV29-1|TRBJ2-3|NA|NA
CSVDRPQGTDTQYF
TGCAGCGTTGATCGACCCCAGGGGACAGATACGCAGTATTTT
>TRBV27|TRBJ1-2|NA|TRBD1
CASSLSDRGLSGYTF
TGTGCCAGCAGTCTCTCCGACAGGGGGCTCAGCGGCTACACCTTC
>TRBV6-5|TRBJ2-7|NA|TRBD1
CASRKQGHEQYF
TGTGCCAGCAGGAAACAGGGGCACGAGCAGTACTTC
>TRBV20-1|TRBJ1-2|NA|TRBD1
CSAPGGYGYTF
TGCAGTGCCCCAGGGGGGTATGGCTACACCTTC
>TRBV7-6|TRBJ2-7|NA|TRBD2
CASSLLAGSDEQYF
TGTGCCAGCAGCTTGTTAGCGGGAAGCGACGAGCAGTACTTC
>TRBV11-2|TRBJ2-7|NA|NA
CASSLGRQSYEQYF
TGTGCCAGCAGCTTAGGGAGACAGAGCTACGAGCAGTACTTC
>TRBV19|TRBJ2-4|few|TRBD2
CASSTRTSGRENSQYF
TGTGCCAGTAGTACACGGACTAGCGGGAGAGAAAACAGTCAGTACTTC
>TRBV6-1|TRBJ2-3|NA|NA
CASSEFSPDTQYF
TGTGCCAGCAGTGAATTTAGCCCAGATACGCAGTATTTT
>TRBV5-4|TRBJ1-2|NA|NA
CASSLGGGGYGYTF
TGTGCCAGCAGCTTGGGGGGGGGCGGCTATGGCTACACCTTC
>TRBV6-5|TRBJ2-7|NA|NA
CASTPGRGPGEQYF
TGTGCCAGCACCCCGGGGAGAGGGCCCGGCGAGCAGTACTTC
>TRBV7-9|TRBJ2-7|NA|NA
CASSRLDTSYEQYF
TGTGCCAGCAGCCGTCTTGACACTTCCTACGAGCAGTACTTC
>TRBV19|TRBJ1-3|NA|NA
CASSSSTVGSGNTIYF
TGTGCCAGTAGTTCTTCGACTGTGGGCTCTGGAAACACCATATATTTT
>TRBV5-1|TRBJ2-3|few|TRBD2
CASSSGLAGHTDTQYF
TGCGCCAGCAGCTCAGGACTAGCAGGCCACACAGATACGCAGTATTTT
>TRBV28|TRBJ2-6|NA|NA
CASSLRRPYSGANGLTF
TGTGCCAGCAGTCTCCGCAGGCCATACTCTGGGGCCAACGGCCTGACTTTC
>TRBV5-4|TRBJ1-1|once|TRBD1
CASSPGTGFNNVAFF
TGTGCCAGCAGCCCAGGGACAGGATTTAATAATGTAGCTTTCTTT
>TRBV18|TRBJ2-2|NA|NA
CASSLQGRDTGELFF
TGTGCCAGCTCACTACAGGGTCGAGACACCGGGGAGCTGTTTTTT
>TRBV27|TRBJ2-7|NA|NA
CASSSRRGEQYF
TGTGCCAGCAGTTCTCGACGCGGGGAGCAGTACTTC
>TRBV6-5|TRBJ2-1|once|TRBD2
CASSPWTSGSNEQFF
TGTGCCAGCAGTCCGTGGACTAGCGGGAGCAATGAGCAGTTCTTC
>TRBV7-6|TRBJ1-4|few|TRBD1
CASSLRGQGNEKLFF
TGTGCCAGCAGCTTGAGGGGACAGGGTAATGAAAAACTGTTTTTT
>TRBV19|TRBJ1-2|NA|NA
CASSILEGSYGYTF
TGTGCCAGTAGTATTCTAGAGGGATCCTATGGCTACACCTTC
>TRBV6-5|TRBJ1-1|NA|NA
CASTFGIDTEAFF
TGTGCCAGCACTTTCGGGATTGACACTGAAGCTTTCTTT
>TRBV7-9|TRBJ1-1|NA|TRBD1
CASSLEDREDTEAFF
TGTGCCAGCAGCCTAGAAGACAGGGAGGACACTGAAGCTTTCTTT
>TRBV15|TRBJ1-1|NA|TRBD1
CATSLDREETVGEAFF
TGTGCCACCAGCCTTGACAGGGAAGAGACTGTGGGTGAAGCTTTCTTT
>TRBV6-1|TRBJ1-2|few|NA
CASSKQVNYGYTF
TGTGCCAGCAGTAAACAGGTTAACTATGGCTACACCTTC
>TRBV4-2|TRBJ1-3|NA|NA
CASSPGNTIYF
TGTGCCAGCAGCCCCGGGAACACCATATATTTT
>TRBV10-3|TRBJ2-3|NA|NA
CAISWDSQGADTQYF
TGTGCCATCAGTTGGGACTCCCAGGGCGCAGATACGCAGTATTTT
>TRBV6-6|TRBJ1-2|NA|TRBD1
CASSYLGQTINYGYTF
TGTGCCAGCAGTTACCTGGGACAGACAATAAACTATGGCTACACCTTC
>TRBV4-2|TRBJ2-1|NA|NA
CASSELYEQFF
TGTGCCAGCAGCGAACTCTATGAGCAGTTCTTC
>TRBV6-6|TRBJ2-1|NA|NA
CASSYSSRGSYNEQFF
TGTGCCAGCAGTTACTCTTCGCGGGGCTCCTACAATGAGCAGTTCTTC
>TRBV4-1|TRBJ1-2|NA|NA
CASSQDPHSYSYGYTF
TGCGCCAGCAGCCAAGATCCCCACAGCTACTCGTATGGCTACACCTTC
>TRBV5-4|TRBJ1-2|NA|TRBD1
CASSPTGNGYTF
TGTGCCAGCAGCCCGACAGGGAATGGCTACACCTTC
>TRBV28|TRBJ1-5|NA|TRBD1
CASRGFRDRGNQPQHF
TGTGCCAGCAGAGGATTCCGGGACAGGGGCAATCAGCCCCAGCATTTT
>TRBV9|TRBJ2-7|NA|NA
CASSVQPGITYEQYF
TGTGCCAGCAGCGTTCAACCGGGGATCACCTACGAGCAGTACTTC
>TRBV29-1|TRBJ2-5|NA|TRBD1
CSTHRIRTGRNQETQYF
TGCAGCACACACCGAATCCGGACAGGGAGGAACCAAGAGACCCAGTACTTC
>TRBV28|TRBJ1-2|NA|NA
CASSLASTHGYTF
TGTGCCAGCAGTCTCGCGAGTACCCATGGCTACACCTTC
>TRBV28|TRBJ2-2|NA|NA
CASSLPDIDTGELFF
TGTGCCAGCAGCCTCCCTGACATCGACACCGGGGAGCTGTTTTTT
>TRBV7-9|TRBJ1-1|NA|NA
CASSARGSINTEAFF
TGTGCCAGCAGCGCGCGGGGAAGTATAAACACTGAAGCTTTCTTT
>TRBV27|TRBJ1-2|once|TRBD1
CASSITGQGSQSYGYTF
TGTGCCAGCAGTATCACGGGACAGGGGAGCCAAAGCTATGGCTACACCTTC
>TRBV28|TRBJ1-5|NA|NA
CASTFSNQPQHF
TGTGCCAGCACCTTTAGCAATCAGCCCCAGCATTTT
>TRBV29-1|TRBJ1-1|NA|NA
CSVDGRAPPNEAFF
TGCAGCGTTGATGGCAGGGCCCCTCCTAATGAAGCTTTCTTT
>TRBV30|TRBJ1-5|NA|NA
CAWKRGTGNQPQHF
TGTGCCTGGAAGCGGGGGACGGGCAATCAGCCCCAGCATTTT
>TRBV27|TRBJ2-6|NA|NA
CASSLGGDIADSGANVLTF
TGTGCCAGCAGTTTAGGGGGGGACATAGCGGATTCTGGGGCCAACGTCCTGACTTTC
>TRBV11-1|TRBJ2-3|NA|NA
CASSLSPGSTDTQYF
TGTGCCAGCAGCTTGTCCCCCGGGAGCACAGATACGCAGTATTTT
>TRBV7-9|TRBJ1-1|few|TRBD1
CASSLKGADTEAFF
TGTGCCAGCAGCCTAAAGGGGGCGGACACTGAAGCTTTCTTT
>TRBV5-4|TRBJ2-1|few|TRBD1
CASSLQGDEQFF
TGTGCCAGCAGCTTGCAGGGGGATGAGCAGTTCTTC
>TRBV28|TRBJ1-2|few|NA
CASSPRGGIGYTF
TGTGCCAGCAGTCCGCGGGGGGGGATCGGCTACACCTTC
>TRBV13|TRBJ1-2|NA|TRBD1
CASSPGTGVGGYTF
TGTGCCAGCAGCCCCGGGACAGGGGTTGGCGGCTACACCTTC
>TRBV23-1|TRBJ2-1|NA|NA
CASSQSLHEQFF
TGCGCCAGCAGTCAATCTCTCCATGAGCAGTTCTTC
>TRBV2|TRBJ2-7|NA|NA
CASSGLLYEQYF
TGTGCCAGCAGTGGACTCCTCTACGAGCAGTACTTC
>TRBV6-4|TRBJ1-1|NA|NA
CASSSTMGQMNTEAFF
TGTGCCAGCAGTTCCACAATGGGGCAGATGAACACTGAAGCTTTCTTT